This T cell receptor (beta chain) was identified in a study of blood T cell repertoires in COVID-19. Study-level background: Nucleic acid was either cDNA or gDNA, and it came from T cells, B-cell-depleted T cells, or PBMCs.

Produced via immunoSEQ multiplex PCR; TCRdb's table is partial and in-frame only. Of 490,000 or so clones detected, about 88% appear once; the ten largest clones hold 6.5% to 8.5%. Membership in each cohort depended on participant-reported clinical history. The CDR3 runs to 14 residues. Germline assignment: CDR1 MGHDK and CDR2 SYGVNS. The junction had 3 bases not matched to a gene; V was cut back by 3 bases and J by 4 bases. Sequencing used PBMCs or T cells enriched from blood (not recorded which). The J gene is TRBJ1-2, the V gene TRBV25-1; TRBD1 aligns across 9 bases. The clonotype was recovered from a woman aged 55-69 years who had recovered from COVID-19. As DNA, the CDR3 is TGTGCCAGCAGTGAGACAGGGGGGAGCTATGGCTACACCTTC. Protein: CASSETGGSYGYTF.